The subject of this entry is one TCR beta chain. This record comes from a study of technical replicates of blood from several donors. Here immunoSEQ multiplex PCR was the method, and the copy in TCRdb shows in-frame clones only, minus some. The repertoire holds 70,000 to 95,000 clones, with approximately 97% as singletons. This clonotype was sampled from a human donor in good health. Sequencing was carried out using T cells isolated from PBMCs.

The CDR3 nucleotides are TGTGCCAGCAGCCACGGACAGGGGTATGGCTACACCTTC. As protein: CASSHGQGYGYTF. The J gene is TRBJ1-2, the V gene TRBV7-8; 9 bases match TRBD1. The CDR3 loop spans 13 amino acids. Germline V gene sequence: CDR1 SGHVS, CDR2 FQNEAQ. With V trimmed by 5 bases and J by 5 bases, 3 bases remained unmatched.